These 6 T cell receptor beta chains came from one sample sequenced in a study of yellow fever vaccine responses in identical twins. TCRdb re-analysed the RT-PCR reads in MiXCR, keeping a single row per CDR3 protein. Of 30,000 to 35,000 distinct CDR3 sequences listed, 45% to 65% are singletons. This sample comprised T cells from blood (PBMCs), unsorted or a sorted subset (not recorded which), obtained before or after yellow fever vaccination (not recorded which). The receptors were gathered from a young woman who received the yellow fever vaccine.

The CDR3 here is CASSDGPRQFF. The CDR3 DNA reads as TGTGCCAGCAGTGATGGACCCAGACAGTTCTTC. The chain employs TRBV2 and TRBJ2-1, with D unresolved. The V gene lost 3 bases and the J gene lost 13 bases, with 10 bases spanning the gap. This CDR3 region has 11 residues. Germline assignment: CDR1 SNHLY and CDR2 FYNNEI.

This clonotype was observed a few times. This chain links TRBV28 with TRBJ2-3; TRBD2 might be the D (7 bases). V was clipped by 2 bases and J by 4 bases, with 13 bases between them. In germline, CDR1 is MDHEN, CDR2 SYDVKM. The CDR3 consists of 15 residues. The CDR3 DNA reads TGTGCCAGCAGTTTAAGGAGGGGGGGCCCAGATACGCAGTATTTT. This codes for CASSLRRGGPDTQYF.

This sequence joins TRBV11-2 and TRBJ2-4; D may be TRBD1 (5 bases). This CDR3 contains 17 residues. CDR1 is SGHAT, CDR2 FQNNGV, per germline. V lost 6 bases to trimming and J lost 0 bases, with 18 bases between them. Here the CDR3 reads CASSFRGQGIAKNIQYF. Written as DNA, the CDR3 is TGTGCCAGCAGTTTCCGAGGACAAGGGATAGCCAAAAACATTCAGTACTTC.

This rearrangement joins TRBV14 to TRBJ2-7; a weak D match, TRBD1 (6 bases). Looked up from germline, CDR1 is SGHDN and CDR2 is FVKESK. The CDR3 totals 15 residues. The V end lost 3 bases, the J end lost 0 bases, and 12 bases lay between the germline ends. The CDR3 sequence: CASSQDSLSSYEQYV. DNA of the CDR3: TGTGCCAGCAGCCAGGACAGCTTAAGCTCCTACGAGCAGTACGTC.

The rearrangement joins TRBV20-1 to TRBJ2-1, with D tentatively TRBD1 or TRBD2 (6 bases each). The V end lost 2 bases, the J end lost 6 bases, and 26 bases lay between the germline ends. This CDR3 contains 18 residues. In germline, CDR1 is DFQATT, CDR2 SNEGSKA (reference sequence). This chain's CDR3 is CSARTPYHRGQGFNEQFF. In DNA form, the CDR3 reads TGCAGTGCTAGAACTCCGTACCACCGGGGGCAGGGTTTCAATGAGCAGTTCTTC.

The chain couples TRBV11-2 to TRBJ2-1; TRBD1 matches at 8 bases. CDR3 length: 15 amino acids. Germline assignment: CDR1 SGHAT and CDR2 FQNNGV. The J segment lost 6 bases and the V segment lost 5 bases, leaving 9 bases of the junction unmatched. The CDR3 is CASSLRDRQRNEQFF. The CDR3 region has the DNA TGTGCCAGCAGCCTTCGGGACAGGCAACGCAATGAGCAGTTCTTC.